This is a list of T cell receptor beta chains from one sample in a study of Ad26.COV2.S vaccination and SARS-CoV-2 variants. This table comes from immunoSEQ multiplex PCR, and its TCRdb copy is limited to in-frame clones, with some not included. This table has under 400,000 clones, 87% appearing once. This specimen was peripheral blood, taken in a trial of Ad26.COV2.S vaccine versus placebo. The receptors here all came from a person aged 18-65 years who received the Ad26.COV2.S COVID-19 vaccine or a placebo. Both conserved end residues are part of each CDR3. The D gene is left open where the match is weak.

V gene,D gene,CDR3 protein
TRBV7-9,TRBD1,CASSLRGRSSTDTQYF
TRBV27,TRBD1,CATRQGTNEKLFF
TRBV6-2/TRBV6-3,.,CASSWTFKGDYSNQPQHF
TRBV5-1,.,CASSPAQGRGGEKLFF
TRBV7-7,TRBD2,CASSLGLAEVDTQYF
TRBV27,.,CASSPTVNTEAFF
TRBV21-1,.,CASSKAAGAETQYF
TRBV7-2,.,CASSLDFVGNEQFF
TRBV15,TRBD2,CATSRDSRTSGNTDTQYF
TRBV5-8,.,CASSLVGTVNTEAFF
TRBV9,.,CASSAGGGGGYEQYF
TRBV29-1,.,CSVDLTAQETQYF
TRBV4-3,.,CASSQDRDRYSPLHF
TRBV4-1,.,CASSQDFTAINYGYTF